The 2 T cell receptor beta chains in this list originate from one sample, sequenced in a study of T cell responses to AZD1222 COVID-19 vaccine. Only in-frame clones appear in the TCRdb table, and some are missing; sequencing was by immunoSEQ multiplex PCR. The sample shows 200,000 to 250,000 clones, 93% of them seen only once. The input for sequencing was peripheral blood, taken on day 0 of MenACWY control vaccination. The receptors were gathered from an adult in good health.

This clone appeared a few times. The V gene is TRBV12-3 or TRBV12-4, the J gene TRBJ1-1, with D tentatively TRBD1 (5 bases). The CDR3 extends over 12 amino acids. The V gene lost 5 bases and the J gene lost 11 bases, with 15 bases spanning the gap. The chain's CDR3 is CASSDRGIHAFF. The CDR3 DNA is TGTGCCAGCAGTGATCGGGGCATTCACGCTTTCTTT.

This chain uses TRBV28 with TRBJ1-4; D call uncertain. This CDR3 has 14 amino acids. Between the trimmed V and J ends, which lost 1 base and 8 bases, there was a span of 11 bases. The germline CDR1 and CDR2 sequences are MDHEN and SYDVKM. DNA for the CDR3: TGTGCCAGCAGTTTATTACATTTCCAGGAAAAACTGTTTTTT. This codes for CASSLLHFQEKLFF. The full variable domain, its missing parts supplied by reference TRBV28 and TRBJ1-4, is DVKVTQSSRYLVKRTGEKVFLECVQDMDHENMFWYRQDPGLGLRLIYFSYDVKMKEKGDIPEGYSVSREKKERFSLILESASTNQTSMYLCASSLLHFQEKLFFGSGTQLSVL.